A selection of T cell receptor beta chains follows, all from one sample in a study of shared clonotypes between healthy human individuals. Method: immunoSEQ multiplex PCR; TCRdb's copy keeps in-frame clones and lacks some. The data contain about 380,000 clones, around 96% of them singletons. What was sequenced was memory CD8+ T cells sorted from blood. The receptors were sampled from a man aged 25 to 40 in good health. Both conserved end residues are part of each CDR3. Each record gives: CDR3 protein, CDR3 DNA, D gene, V gene, J gene, clone size. The D gene is left open where the match is weak. Size tells how often a clone was seen (once, few, many) or the class of an expanded clone, and some rows leave it out.

CDR3aa: CASSSDRNTEAFF
CDR3nt: TGTGCCAGCAGTTCGGACAGAAACACTGAAGCTTTCTTT
d_gene: NA
v_gene: TRBV2
j_gene: TRBJ1-1
abundance: NA

CDR3aa: CASSVAQGYEQYF
CDR3nt: TGTGCCAGCAGCGTAGCTCAGGGTTACGAGCAGTACTTC
d_gene: NA
v_gene: TRBV9
j_gene: TRBJ2-7
abundance: once

CDR3aa: CASSLTPGSPRMGEQFF
CDR3nt: TGTGCCAGCAGTTTGACGCCGGGCTCACCTAGGATGGGGGAGCAGTTCTTC
d_gene: NA
v_gene: TRBV28
j_gene: TRBJ2-1
abundance: NA

CDR3aa: CASSRGDTQYF
CDR3nt: TGTGCCAGCAGCCGGGGTGATACGCAGTATTTT
d_gene: NA
v_gene: TRBV7-9
j_gene: TRBJ2-3
abundance: NA

CDR3aa: CASSQDKYLAKNIQYF
CDR3nt: TGTGCCAGCAGCCAAGACAAGTACCTAGCCAAAAACATTCAGTACTTC
d_gene: NA
v_gene: TRBV7-9
j_gene: TRBJ2-4
abundance: NA

CDR3aa: CASSYSPRGSTEAFF
CDR3nt: TGTGCCAGCAGTTACTCCCCCAGGGGGAGCACTGAAGCTTTCTTT
d_gene: TRBD1
v_gene: TRBV6-5
j_gene: TRBJ1-1
abundance: NA

CDR3aa: CASSLVVLGTTEAFF
CDR3nt: TGTGCCAGCAGCCTAGTCGTCCTCGGGACCACTGAAGCTTTCTTT
d_gene: NA
v_gene: TRBV11-2
j_gene: TRBJ1-1
abundance: NA

CDR3aa: CASLPGTGYSNQPQHF
CDR3nt: TGCGCCAGCTTACCCGGGACGGGCTATAGCAATCAGCCCCAGCATTTT
d_gene: NA
v_gene: TRBV5-1
j_gene: TRBJ1-5
abundance: NA

CDR3aa: CASSIPDREGYTF
CDR3nt: TGTGCCAGTAGTATCCCGGACAGGGAGGGCTACACCTTC
d_gene: TRBD1
v_gene: TRBV19
j_gene: TRBJ1-2
abundance: few

CDR3aa: CASSGTGLITEAFF
CDR3nt: TGTGCCAGCAGCGGGACAGGGCTGATCACTGAAGCTTTCTTT
d_gene: NA
v_gene: TRBV21-1
j_gene: TRBJ1-1
abundance: NA

CDR3aa: CASSRLAGPFTDTQYF
CDR3nt: TGTGCCAGCAGCCGGCTAGCGGGACCCTTCACAGATACGCAGTATTTT
d_gene: TRBD2
v_gene: TRBV7-8
j_gene: TRBJ2-3
abundance: NA

CDR3aa: CASSESGLRTDTQYF
CDR3nt: TGCGCCAGCAGCGAATCAGGGTTGCGCACAGATACGCAGTATTTT
d_gene: NA
v_gene: TRBV5-1
j_gene: TRBJ2-3
abundance: NA

CDR3aa: CASSQDADRGQKLFF
CDR3nt: TGTGCCAGCAGCCAAGACGCGGACAGGGGTCAAAAACTGTTTTTT
d_gene: TRBD1
v_gene: TRBV4-2
j_gene: TRBJ1-4
abundance: NA

CDR3aa: CASSLTDQETQYF
CDR3nt: TGTGCCAGCAGCTTAACGGACCAAGAGACCCAGTACTTC
d_gene: NA
v_gene: TRBV5-4
j_gene: TRBJ2-5
abundance: NA

CDR3aa: CASSERTGRRSGANVLTF
CDR3nt: TGTGCCAGCAGCGAACGGACAGGCCGACGATCTGGGGCCAACGTCCTGACTTTC
d_gene: TRBD1
v_gene: TRBV9
j_gene: TRBJ2-6
abundance: NA

CDR3aa: CASSSSREGLEAFF
CDR3nt: TGTGCCAGCAGTTCCTCCAGGGAGGGTCTCGAAGCTTTCTTT
d_gene: NA
v_gene: TRBV6-6
j_gene: TRBJ1-1
abundance: NA

CDR3aa: CASRLGLAGSYNEQFF
CDR3nt: TGCGCCAGCAGACTCGGACTAGCGGGCTCCTACAATGAGCAGTTCTTC
d_gene: TRBD2
v_gene: TRBV4-1
j_gene: TRBJ2-1
abundance: NA

CDR3aa: CASSLRLDGVREKLFF
CDR3nt: TGTGCCAGCAGCTTAAGGCTCGACGGGGTTCGTGAAAAACTGTTTTTT
d_gene: NA
v_gene: TRBV5-4
j_gene: TRBJ1-4
abundance: NA

CDR3aa: CAISAGGPHEQYF
CDR3nt: TGTGCCATCAGTGCGGGGGGGCCCCACGAGCAGTACTTC
d_gene: TRBD2
v_gene: TRBV10-3
j_gene: TRBJ2-7
abundance: NA

CDR3aa: CAWSVGVTYEQYF
CDR3nt: TGTGCCTGGAGTGTGGGGGTGACCTACGAGCAGTACTTC
d_gene: NA
v_gene: TRBV30
j_gene: TRBJ2-7
abundance: NA

CDR3aa: CASSYFAGADIQYF
CDR3nt: TGTGCCAGCAGTTACTTCGCGGGAGCAGACATTCAGTACTTC
d_gene: TRBD2
v_gene: TRBV6-5
j_gene: TRBJ2-4
abundance: NA

CDR3aa: CASSEALPVSSYNEQFF
CDR3nt: TGTGCCAGCAGTGAAGCGCTACCGGTTAGCTCCTACAATGAGCAGTTCTTC
d_gene: NA
v_gene: TRBV2
j_gene: TRBJ2-1
abundance: NA

CDR3aa: CASNQPRGFSYEQYF
CDR3nt: TGTGCCAGCAACCAGCCCAGGGGTTTCTCCTACGAGCAGTACTTC
d_gene: NA
v_gene: TRBV11-2
j_gene: TRBJ2-7
abundance: NA

CDR3aa: CASRDRGNTEAFF
CDR3nt: TGTGCCAGTAGGGACAGGGGGAACACTGAAGCTTTCTTT
d_gene: TRBD1
v_gene: TRBV19
j_gene: TRBJ1-1
abundance: NA

CDR3aa: CASSLARTSYEQYF
CDR3nt: TGTGCCAGCAGCTTAGCCAGGACATCCTACGAGCAGTACTTC
d_gene: NA
v_gene: TRBV7-9
j_gene: TRBJ2-7
abundance: NA

CDR3aa: CASSLALSGDSNNEQFF
CDR3nt: TGTGCCAGCAGCTTAGCCCTCTCGGGGGACTCGAACAATGAGCAGTTCTTC
d_gene: NA
v_gene: TRBV11-2
j_gene: TRBJ2-1
abundance: NA

CDR3aa: CASSATGLTEAFF
CDR3nt: TGTGCCAGCAGTGCGACAGGGTTAACTGAAGCTTTCTTT
d_gene: TRBD1
v_gene: TRBV6-6
j_gene: TRBJ1-1
abundance: NA

CDR3aa: CASSLVYRGRSGTEAFF
CDR3nt: TGCGCCAGCAGCTTGGTTTACAGGGGGCGGAGTGGCACTGAAGCTTTCTTT
d_gene: TRBD1
v_gene: TRBV5-1
j_gene: TRBJ1-1
abundance: NA

CDR3aa: CASRLSGATEAFF
CDR3nt: TGTGCCAGCAGGCTATCGGGGGCCACTGAAGCTTTCTTT
d_gene: NA
v_gene: TRBV5-4
j_gene: TRBJ1-1
abundance: once

CDR3aa: CASSYASDGPNEQFF
CDR3nt: TGTGCCAGCAGTTACGCCTCGGATGGGCCGAATGAGCAGTTCTTC
d_gene: NA
v_gene: TRBV6-5
j_gene: TRBJ2-1
abundance: NA

CDR3aa: CASSFGTNDNEQFF
CDR3nt: TGTGCCAGCAGTTTCGGGACAAATGACAATGAGCAGTTCTTC
d_gene: NA
v_gene: TRBV28
j_gene: TRBJ2-1
abundance: NA

CDR3aa: CASSLTGAVDTIYF
CDR3nt: TGCGCCAGCAGCTTGACAGGGGCTGTCGACACCATATATTTT
d_gene: TRBD1
v_gene: TRBV5-1
j_gene: TRBJ1-3
abundance: NA

CDR3aa: CASSPPGQGYYEQYF
CDR3nt: TGTGCCAGCTCACCACCGGGACAGGGGTACTACGAGCAGTACTTC
d_gene: TRBD1
v_gene: TRBV18
j_gene: TRBJ2-7
abundance: NA

CDR3aa: CAWSRTAYNEKLFF
CDR3nt: TGTGCCTGGAGTAGGACGGCTTATAATGAAAAACTGTTTTTT
d_gene: NA
v_gene: TRBV30
j_gene: TRBJ1-4
abundance: NA

CDR3aa: CASSLDGLAVYNEQFF
CDR3nt: TGTGCCAGCAGCTTAGATGGACTAGCGGTCTACAATGAGCAGTTCTTC
d_gene: TRBD2
v_gene: TRBV7-2
j_gene: TRBJ2-1
abundance: once

CDR3aa: CASAPILGGELFF
CDR3nt: TGTGCTAGTGCCCCAATACTGGGCGGGGAGCTGTTTTTT
d_gene: NA
v_gene: TRBV12-5
j_gene: TRBJ2-2
abundance: NA

CDR3aa: CASSRLTSGSQETQYF
CDR3nt: TGCGCCAGCAGCCGACTGACTAGCGGGAGCCAAGAGACCCAGTACTTC
d_gene: TRBD2
v_gene: TRBV4-1
j_gene: TRBJ2-5
abundance: NA

CDR3aa: CATRQGAIGELFF
CDR3nt: TGTGCTACGAGACAGGGGGCAATCGGGGAGCTGTTTTTT
d_gene: TRBD1
v_gene: TRBV12-5
j_gene: TRBJ2-2
abundance: NA

CDR3aa: CASSVQGARQETQYF
CDR3nt: TGTGCCAGTAGTGTACAGGGGGCGAGGCAAGAGACCCAGTACTTC
d_gene: TRBD1
v_gene: TRBV19
j_gene: TRBJ2-5
abundance: NA

CDR3aa: CASSDPRGLGEKLFF
CDR3nt: TGTGCCAGCAGTGACCCCCGGGGGCTTGGTGAAAAACTGTTTTTT
d_gene: NA
v_gene: TRBV6-1
j_gene: TRBJ1-4
abundance: NA

CDR3aa: CSAQETYEQYF
CDR3nt: TGCAGTGCGCAGGAGACCTACGAGCAGTACTTC
d_gene: NA
v_gene: TRBV20-1
j_gene: TRBJ2-7
abundance: NA

CDR3aa: CASSHGELFF
CDR3nt: TGTGCCAGCAGCCACGGGGAGCTGTTTTTT
d_gene: NA
v_gene: TRBV7-9
j_gene: TRBJ2-2
abundance: NA

CDR3aa: CAISEGAISGRAYEQYF
CDR3nt: TGTGCCATCAGTGAGGGGGCGATTAGCGGGAGGGCTTACGAGCAGTACTTC
d_gene: TRBD2
v_gene: TRBV10-3
j_gene: TRBJ2-7
abundance: NA

CDR3aa: CASRKVIASGDEQYF
CDR3nt: TGCGCCAGCAGAAAGGTAATAGCGTCTGGGGACGAGCAGTACTTC
d_gene: NA
v_gene: TRBV5-1
j_gene: TRBJ2-7
abundance: NA

CDR3aa: CAAGRGPTNEKLFF
CDR3nt: TGTGCAGCGGGGAGGGGCCCAACTAATGAAAAACTGTTTTTT
d_gene: NA
v_gene: TRBV21-1
j_gene: TRBJ1-4
abundance: NA

CDR3aa: CASSKGQGPTNEKLFF
CDR3nt: TGTGCCAGCAGCAAAGGACAGGGGCCAACTAATGAAAAACTGTTTTTT
d_gene: TRBD1
v_gene: TRBV5-6
j_gene: TRBJ1-4
abundance: once

CDR3aa: CSVEDVQRPYNEQFF
CDR3nt: TGCAGCGTTGAAGACGTTCAGCGGCCCTACAATGAGCAGTTCTTC
d_gene: NA
v_gene: TRBV29-1
j_gene: TRBJ2-1
abundance: NA

CDR3aa: CAPKPRGPPNTEAFF
CDR3nt: TGTGCCCCTAAACCCAGGGGCCCTCCTAACACTGAAGCTTTCTTT
d_gene: NA
v_gene: TRBV10-3
j_gene: TRBJ1-1
abundance: NA

CDR3aa: CASSVRLHQETQYF
CDR3nt: TGTGCCAGCAGTGTGAGGCTACACCAAGAGACCCAGTACTTC
d_gene: NA
v_gene: TRBV2
j_gene: TRBJ2-5
abundance: NA

CDR3aa: CASSEGGGHEQYF
CDR3nt: TGTGCCAGCAGTGAAGGGGGGGGCCACGAGCAGTACTTC
d_gene: NA
v_gene: TRBV6-1
j_gene: TRBJ2-7
abundance: NA

CDR3aa: CASSSGRGGEKLFF
CDR3nt: TGTGCCAGCAGCTCAGGGAGAGGAGGTGAAAAACTGTTTTTT
d_gene: NA
v_gene: TRBV5-4
j_gene: TRBJ1-4
abundance: NA

CDR3aa: CAISATSSGANVLTF
CDR3nt: TGTGCCATCAGCGCAACCTCCTCTGGGGCCAACGTCCTGACTTTC
d_gene: NA
v_gene: TRBV10-3
j_gene: TRBJ2-6
abundance: NA

CDR3aa: CASRLKLAGAHTGELFF
CDR3nt: TGTGCCAGCAGACTAAAGCTAGCGGGAGCGCACACCGGGGAGCTGTTTTTT
d_gene: TRBD2
v_gene: TRBV27
j_gene: TRBJ2-2
abundance: NA

CDR3aa: CASSIGTSSYNEQFF
CDR3nt: TGTGCCAGTAGTATAGGGACTAGCTCCTACAATGAGCAGTTCTTC
d_gene: TRBD2
v_gene: TRBV19
j_gene: TRBJ2-1
abundance: NA

CDR3aa: CASRQGFSAGNTIYF
CDR3nt: TGTGCCAGCAGACAGGGGTTTTCTGCTGGAAACACCATATATTTT
d_gene: TRBD1
v_gene: TRBV6-1
j_gene: TRBJ1-3
abundance: NA

CDR3aa: CASSQGVYEQFF
CDR3nt: TGTGCCAGCAGCCAAGGAGTATATGAGCAGTTCTTC
d_gene: NA
v_gene: TRBV14
j_gene: TRBJ2-1
abundance: NA